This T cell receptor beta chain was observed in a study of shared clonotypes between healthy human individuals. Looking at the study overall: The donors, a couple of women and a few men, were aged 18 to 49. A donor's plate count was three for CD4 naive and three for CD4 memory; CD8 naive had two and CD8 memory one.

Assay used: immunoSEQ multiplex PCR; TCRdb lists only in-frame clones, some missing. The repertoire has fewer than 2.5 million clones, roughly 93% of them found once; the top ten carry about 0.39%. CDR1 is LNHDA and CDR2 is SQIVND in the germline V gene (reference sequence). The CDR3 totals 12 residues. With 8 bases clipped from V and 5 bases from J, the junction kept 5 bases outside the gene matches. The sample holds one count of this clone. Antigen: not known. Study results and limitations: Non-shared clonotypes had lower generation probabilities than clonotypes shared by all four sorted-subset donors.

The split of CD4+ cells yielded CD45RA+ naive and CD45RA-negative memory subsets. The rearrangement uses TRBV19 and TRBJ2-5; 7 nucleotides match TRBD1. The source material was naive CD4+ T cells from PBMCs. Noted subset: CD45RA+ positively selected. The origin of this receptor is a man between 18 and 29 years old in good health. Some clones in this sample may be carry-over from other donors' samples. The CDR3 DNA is TGTGCCAGTGCGACAGGGTCGGAGACCCAGTACTTC. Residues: CASATGSETQYF.